This T cell receptor beta chain was captured by sequencing in a study of blood T cells in healthy people across ages (dated by TCRdb to 2015 to 2017). Context from the whole study: In model experiments, template switching captured roughly one uniquely barcoded TCR beta cDNA molecule for every two T cells. Two additional independent replicas of 1 million unique cDNA reads from the same blood draw were analyzed for two donors (one aged 18 to 30 and one aged 80 or older). Donors were grouped into four age groups: young (average 16 years), middle-aged (around 39), aged (over 55) and long-lived (about 90). Using deep sequencing normalized with unique cDNA molecular identifiers, the study measured how TCR beta repertoire diversity changes with age. Donors of different ages were randomly distributed across sequencing lanes to avoid experimental bias.

Library preparation was by 5' RACE. TCRdb records Illumina HiSeq 2500 as the sequencer. A second about 7 to 12 cycle PCR used a sample-barcoded 5' primer and a J-beta primer mix. A unique molecular identifier was introduced onto each TCR beta cDNA molecule by a template-switch 5' adaptor carrying 12 random nucleotides. Each sample yielded at least 2.5 million CDR3-containing paired-end reads. First-strand cDNA synthesis was performed from all RNA using the Mint cDNA synthesis kit, with priming by a TRBC-specific oligonucleotide. Following uracil-DNA glycosylase treatment, all cDNA underwent a first 18-cycle PCR with the universal primers M1SS and BC2_uni_R. On the authors' methods: Each sample was normalized by randomly selecting 1 million high-quality reads, each carrying a distinct molecular identifier. Instead of being binned into consensus sequences, reads with shared molecular identifiers were discarded. MiTCR, with a Q25 quality threshold and the strictest error-elimination algorithm, was used for CDR3 identification, clonotype clustering and error correction. Lower-bound total TCR beta diversity was estimated with a nonparametric unseen species model using Euler transformation. The public reads were reprocessed in TCRdb via fastp at Q25 and MiXCR, keeping in-frame beta chains. A single entry per CDR3 protein holds the most common genes and DNA from its merged rows. The V and J calls here are based on TCRdb, not the publication. Present in this sample are roughly 800,000 distinct CDR3 sequences, roughly 64% of which were seen just once. The ten biggest clones cover over 20% of the sample.

The donors were under 40 Caucasian individuals from Russia, aged 6 to 90 years, who were systemically healthy. Each donor gave around 9 milliliters of peripheral blood, collected into EDTA-treated Vacutainer tubes. Ficoll-Paque density-gradient centrifugation was used to isolate PBMCs, with at least 6.5 million per sample. Total RNA, at least 5.5 micrograms per sample, was extracted from PBMCs with Trizol reagent. Naive CD45RAhigh/CD27high T cell percentages were measured by flow cytometry on a PBMC aliquot from every donor. Reading from cysteine to phenylalanine, the CDR3 counts 13 amino acids. Only the CDR3 region is kept as DNA, spanning 39 bases read in frame from base 1. The germline V gene gives CDR1 as SGHTA and CDR2 as FQGNSA. Between the V and J ends, shortened by 4 bases and 9 bases respectively, the junction contains 15 bases. Results and caveats for the whole study, not just this receptor: Because profiling used bulk unsorted PBMCs, naive and antigen-experienced compartments could not be compared conclusively. Estimates of total diversity from one million sequenced T cells were regarded as lower bounds and underestimates. As age increased, observed TCR beta diversity per million T cells dropped in a roughly linear way, and a significant reduction was already evident by age 40. A strong correlation was found between observed TCR beta diversity and the percentage of naive T cells measured by flow cytometry. Compared with the aged group, the long-lived group had more naive CD4+ T cells, fewer expanded clones and increased TCR diversity, a pattern suggesting age selection. Because the CMV infection status of the donors was unknown, age-related changes in expanded clonotypes may potentially have been confounded.

Comments on this clonotype: Its antigen remains unidentified. Base qualities are missing; no much larger clone stands one base away.

This clonotype was sampled from a young man in good health. The rearranged segments are TRBV7-2 and TRBJ2-5; the D gene could be TRBD1 or TRBD2, each one agreeing over 5 bases. Sequencing was done on a sample of blood. The CDR3: CASSSGPEVAQYF. The base sequence is TGTGCCAGCAGCTCGGGGCCCGAGGTGGCCCAGTACTTC.